This entry is about one T cell receptor beta chain. Its target is not known. The data belong to a study of shared clonotypes between healthy human individuals. Across the whole study: There were three CD4 naive, three CD4 memory, two CD8 naive and one CD8 memory plates per donor. Findings and caveats of the study: It was the few donors that limited the genetic and exposure-history diversity represented. Naive subsets typically showed greater estimated richness than memory subsets.

The deep-level immunoSEQ assay was used. Assay: immunoSEQ multiplex PCR; the TCRdb copy retains only in-frame clones and omits some. The data show 2 million to 2.5 million clones, with more than 80% seen just once and 0.35% to 0.45% held by the top ten. The material sequenced was naive CD4+ T cells from PBMCs. Subset of the sample: CD45RA+ positively selected. The TCR was taken from a man aged 18 to 30 in good health. Some clones in this sample may be carry-over from other donors' samples.

This chain's CDR3 is CASSPLREDTQYF. In DNA, the CDR3 is TGCGCCAGCAGTCCCCTCAGGGAAGATACGCAGTATTTT. V usage is TRBV10-1 and J usage is TRBJ2-3; a weak D match, TRBD1 (5 bases). Trimming took 5 bases from V and 5 from J, leaving 11 bases between them. Germline lookup yields CDR1 WNHNN and CDR2 SYGVQD (reference sequence). CDR3 length equals 13 residues.